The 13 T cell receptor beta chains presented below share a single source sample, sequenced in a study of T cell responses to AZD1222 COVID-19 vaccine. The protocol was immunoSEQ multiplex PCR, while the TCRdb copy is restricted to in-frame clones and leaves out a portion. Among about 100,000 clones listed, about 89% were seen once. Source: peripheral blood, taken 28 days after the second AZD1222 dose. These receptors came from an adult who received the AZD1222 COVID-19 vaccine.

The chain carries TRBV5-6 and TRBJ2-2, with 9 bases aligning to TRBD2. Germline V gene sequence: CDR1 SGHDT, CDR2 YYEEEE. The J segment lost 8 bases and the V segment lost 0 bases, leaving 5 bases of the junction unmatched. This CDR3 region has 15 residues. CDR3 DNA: TGTGCCAGCAGCTTGGGACTAGCGGTGGGAGGGGAGCTGTTTTTT. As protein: CASSLGLAVGGELFF.

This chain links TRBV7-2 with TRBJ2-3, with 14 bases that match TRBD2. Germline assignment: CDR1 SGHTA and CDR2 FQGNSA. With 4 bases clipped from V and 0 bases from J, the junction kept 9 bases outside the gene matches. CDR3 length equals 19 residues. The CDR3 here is CASSSRLAGGPSSTDTQYF. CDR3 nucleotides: TGTGCCAGCAGCTCCAGACTAGCGGGAGGGCCCTCAAGCACAGATACGCAGTATTTT.

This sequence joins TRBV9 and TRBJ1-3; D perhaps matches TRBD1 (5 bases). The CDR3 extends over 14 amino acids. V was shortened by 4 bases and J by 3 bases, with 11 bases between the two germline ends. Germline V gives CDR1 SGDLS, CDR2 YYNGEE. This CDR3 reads CASSTTGGGNTIYF. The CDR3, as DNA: TGTGCCAGCAGCACCACCGGGGGTGGAAACACCATATATTTT.

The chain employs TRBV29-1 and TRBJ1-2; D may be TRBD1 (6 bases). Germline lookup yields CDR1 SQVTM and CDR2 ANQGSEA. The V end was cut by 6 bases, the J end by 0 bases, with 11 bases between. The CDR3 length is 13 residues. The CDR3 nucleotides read TGCAGCGTGGGGGCCCAAGCTAACTATGGCTACACCTTC. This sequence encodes CSVGAQANYGYTF.

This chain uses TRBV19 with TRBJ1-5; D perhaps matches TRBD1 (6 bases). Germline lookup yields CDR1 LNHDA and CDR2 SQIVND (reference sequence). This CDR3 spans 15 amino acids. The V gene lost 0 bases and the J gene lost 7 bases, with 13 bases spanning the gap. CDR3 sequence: CASSIEGTPTQPQHF. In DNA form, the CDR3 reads TGTGCCAGTAGTATAGAAGGGACACCGACCCAGCCCCAGCATTTT.

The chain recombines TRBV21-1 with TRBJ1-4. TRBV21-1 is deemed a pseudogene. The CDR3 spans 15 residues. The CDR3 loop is CASSSRDGVNEKLFF. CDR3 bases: TGTGCCAGCAGTTCTAGGGACGGAGTTAATGAAAAACTGTTTTTT.

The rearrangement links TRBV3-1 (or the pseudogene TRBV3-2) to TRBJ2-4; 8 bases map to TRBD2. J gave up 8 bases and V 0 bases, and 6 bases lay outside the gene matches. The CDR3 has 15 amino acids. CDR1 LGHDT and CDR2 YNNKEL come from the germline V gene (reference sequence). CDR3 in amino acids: CASSQDRTGGDIQYF. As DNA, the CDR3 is TGTGCCAGCAGCCAAGATAGGACGGGGGGGGACATTCAGTACTTC.

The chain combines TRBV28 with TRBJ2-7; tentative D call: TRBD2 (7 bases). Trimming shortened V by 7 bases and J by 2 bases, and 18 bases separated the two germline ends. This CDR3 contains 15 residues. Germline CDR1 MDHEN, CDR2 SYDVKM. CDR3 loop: CASTPGAGAPYEQYF. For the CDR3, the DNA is TGTGCCAGCACCCCAGGGGCGGGGGCCCCCTACGAGCAGTACTTC.

The CDR3 loop reads CASSFQRLGAGTYNEQFF. Here the CDR3 DNA reads TGTGCCAGCAGCTTCCAAAGACTCGGGGCGGGGACCTACAATGAGCAGTTCTTC. V is TRBV9 and J is TRBJ2-1; tentative D call: TRBD2 (6 bases). CDR1 SGDLS and CDR2 YYNGEE come from the germline V gene. V lost 4 bases to trimming and J lost 2 bases, with 22 bases between them. There are 18 residues in the CDR3.

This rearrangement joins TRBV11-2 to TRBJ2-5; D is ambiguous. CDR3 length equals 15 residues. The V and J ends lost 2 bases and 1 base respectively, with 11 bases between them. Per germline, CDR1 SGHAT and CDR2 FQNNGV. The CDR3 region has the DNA TGTGCCAGCAGCTTACGGCTGAACTTCCAAGAGACCCAGTACTTC. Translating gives CASSLRLNFQETQYF.

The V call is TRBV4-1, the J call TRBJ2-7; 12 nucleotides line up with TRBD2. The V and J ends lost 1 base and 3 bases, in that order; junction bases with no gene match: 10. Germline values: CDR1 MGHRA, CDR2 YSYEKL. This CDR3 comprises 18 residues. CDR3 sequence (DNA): TGCGCCAGCAGCCAAGTGCTAGCGGGGGGGCAAGGGTTCTACGAGCAGTACTTC. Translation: CASSQVLAGGQGFYEQYF.

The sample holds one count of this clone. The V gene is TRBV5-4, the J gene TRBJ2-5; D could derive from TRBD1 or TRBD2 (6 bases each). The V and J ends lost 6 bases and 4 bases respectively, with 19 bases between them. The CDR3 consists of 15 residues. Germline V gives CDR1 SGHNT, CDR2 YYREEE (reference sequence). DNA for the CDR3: TGTGCCAGCACCCCTTTGGGGGGCTCCCCAGAGACCCAGTACTTC. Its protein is CASTPLGGSPETQYF.

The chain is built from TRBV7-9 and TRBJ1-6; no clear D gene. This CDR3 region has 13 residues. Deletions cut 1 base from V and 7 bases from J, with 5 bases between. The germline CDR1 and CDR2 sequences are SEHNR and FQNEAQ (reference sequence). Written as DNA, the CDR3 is TGTGCCAGCAGCTTAGAAGGGAATTCACCCCTCCACTTT. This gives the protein CASSLEGNSPLHF.